This T cell receptor beta chain was captured in a study of cytomegalovirus exposure and HLA in healthy donors. The donors were members of the validation cohort comprising approximately 110 subjects, separate from the roughly 640-subject first cohort. Study findings and constraints: It was 150 or so TCR beta chains that were listed as cytomegalovirus-associated.

About this clone: As yet, its antigen is unknown.

There are 13 residues in the CDR3. Germline CDR1 reads SEHNR; CDR2 reads FQNEAQ (reference sequence). The V gene lost 5 bases and the J gene lost 5 bases, with 12 bases spanning the gap. The method was immunoSEQ multiplex PCR; TCRdb's version includes in-frame clones alone and lacks a portion of them. The table has about 310,000 clones, 88% seen once. The chain uses TRBV7-9 and TRBJ1-1, with D uncertain. The receptor was derived from a man aged 25 to 40 in good health and CMV-seronegative. Sequenced material: PBMCs. CDR3 in amino acids: CASSIGPGTEAFF. CDR3 DNA sequence: TGTGCCAGCAGCATCGGACCGGGGACTGAAGCTTTCTTT.